Below, 18 T cell receptor beta chains from the same sample are listed, as sequenced in a study of T-cell memory formation after mild COVID-19. TCRdb re-called the 5' RACE reads through MiXCR, storing one row per CDR3 protein. Counted here are about 110,000 distinct CDR3 sequences, approximately 15% occurring once; the ten biggest clones make up 28%. Sequencing input: PBMCs or a T cell subset sorted from them (not recorded which). Every receptor here comes from an adult woman who had mild COVID-19 (a few samples of this study predate the infection). Cell type and time point are not known.

This clonotype was observed many times. The genes are TRBV9 and TRBJ2-5; 10 positions agree with TRBD2. The V gene end was trimmed by 0 bases and the J gene end by 2 bases; junction bases not matched to a gene: 4. The length of the CDR3 is 16 residues. Germline assignment: CDR1 SGDLS and CDR2 YYNGEE. The CDR3 DNA is TGTGCCAGCAGCGTAGGAGGACTAGCGGAACAAGAGACCCAGTACTTC. The encoded protein is CASSVGGLAEQETQYF.

This clonotype was counted only a few times. The chain couples TRBV7-2 to TRBJ1-2, with D tentatively TRBD1 (5 bases). V gave up 5 bases and J gave up 3 bases, with 22 bases separating them. Germline V gene sequence: CDR1 SGHTA, CDR2 FQGNSA. This CDR3 has 17 residues. In nucleotides, the CDR3 is TGTGCCAGCAGCCAAGGGACTTATTGGGACGGCGACTATGGCTACACCTTC. Residues: CASSQGTYWDGDYGYTF. The full variable domain, with the rest looked up from reference TRBV7-2 and TRBJ1-2, is GAGVSQSPSNKVTEKGKDVELRCDPISGHTALYWYRQSLGQGLEFLIYFQGNSAPDKSGLPSDRFSAERTGGSVSTLTIQRTQQEDSAVYLCASSQGTYWDGDYGYTFGSGTRLTVV.

This clonotype was found many times. The chain combines TRBV9 with TRBJ1-1; D is possibly TRBD1 (5 bases). The CDR3 is 13 residues long. V was shortened by 4 bases and J by 1 base, with 8 bases between the two germline ends. Germline values: CDR1 SGDLS, CDR2 YYNGEE. CDR3 in amino acids: CASSSGGNTEAFF. CDR3 nucleotides: TGTGCCAGCAGCAGCGGGGGGAACACTGAAGCTTTCTTT.

This clonotype turned up a few times. The rearrangement links TRBV20-1 to TRBJ2-3; D is undetermined. CDR3 length equals 12 residues. Germline lookup yields CDR1 DFQATT and CDR2 SNEGSKA (reference sequence). Trimming cost V 3 bases and J 2 bases, with 6 bases left between them. CDR3 protein: CSASGSTDTQYF. CDR3 coding DNA: TGCAGTGCTAGCGGTTCCACAGATACGCAGTATTTT.

This chain links TRBV7-9 with TRBJ2-5, with 9 bases matching TRBD2. Germline assignment: CDR1 SEHNR and CDR2 FQNEAQ (reference sequence). J lost 4 bases, V lost 2 bases, and 8 bases had no gene match. CDR3 length: 16 residues. CDR3 residues: CASSLQVAGAVETQYF. In DNA, the CDR3 is TGTGCCAGCAGCTTACAGGTAGCGGGAGCGGTAGAGACCCAGTACTTC.

V usage is TRBV4-1 and J usage is TRBJ1-1; 11 nucleotides match TRBD1. V lost 4 bases and J lost 4; bases outside the gene matches: 5. The germline V gene encodes CDR1 MGHRA and CDR2 YSYEKL. CDR3 length equals 15 residues. The CDR3 DNA follows: TGCGCCAGCAGCCCGAGGGACAGGGGGGTCACTGAAGCTTTCTTT. Translation: CASSPRDRGVTEAFF.

This clonotype appeared a few times. This chain joins TRBV7-9 and TRBJ2-4, with unresolved D. CDR3 length equals 14 residues. Trimming cost V 5 bases and J 3 bases, with 11 bases left between them. Germline assignment: CDR1 SEHNR and CDR2 FQNEAQ (reference sequence). The CDR3 here is CASSPGWGKNIQYF. Here the CDR3 DNA reads TGTGCCAGCAGCCCGGGTTGGGGCAAAAACATTCAGTACTTC.

The rearrangement uses TRBV4-1 and TRBJ1-1; the D is unclear. The CDR3 has 12 residues. V gave up 1 base and J gave up 7 bases, with 7 bases separating them. The V gene's germline CDR1 is MGHRA and CDR2 YSYEKL. The CDR3 nucleotides are TGCGCCAGCAGCCAAGTGGGCAGTGAAGCTTTCTTT. Protein product: CASSQVGSEAFF.

The V call is TRBV6-6, the J call TRBJ2-3; TRBD2 agrees at 10 bases. This CDR3 is 15 amino acids long. CDR1 is MNHNY and CDR2 is SVGAGI in the germline V gene (reference sequence). V gave up 6 bases and J gave up 5 bases; unmatched junction bases: 8. CDR3 sequence reads: CASSRAGGPRDTQYF. The CDR3 region has the DNA TGTGCCAGCAGCCGAGCGGGGGGGCCGAGAGATACGCAGTATTTT.

This chain connects TRBV11-3 to TRBJ2-5; the D call may be TRBD1 or TRBD2 (6 bases each). Trimming shortened V by 4 bases and J by 2 bases, and 14 bases separated the two germline ends. Germline V gives CDR1 SGHNT, CDR2 YENEEA. This CDR3 spans 15 amino acids. The CDR3 spells CASSWGATAQETQYF. Here the CDR3 DNA reads TGTGCCAGCAGCTGGGGGGCCACAGCTCAAGAGACCCAGTACTTC. The full variable domain, with the rest looked up from reference TRBV11-3 and TRBJ2-5, is EAGVVQSPRYKIIEKKQPVAFWCNPISGHNTLYWYLQNLGQGPELLIRYENEEAVDDSQLPKDRFSAERLKGVDSTLKIQPAELGDSAVYLCASSWGATAQETQYFGPGTRLLVL.

The chain carries TRBV24-1 and TRBJ2-5, with 10 bases lining up with TRBD2. Trimming took 3 bases from V and 0 from J; bases not matched to a gene: 0. CDR1 is KGHDR and CDR2 is SFDVKD in the germline V gene. CDR3 length: 15 residues. The CDR3 coding sequence is TGTGCCACCAGTGATCTAGCGGGGGACCAAGAGACCCAGTACTTC. This codes for CATSDLAGDQETQYF.

This clonotype was observed a handful of times. V gene TRBV23-1 combines with J gene TRBJ2-7, with unresolved D. TRBV23-1 is identified as an open reading frame with a role that is uncertain. CDR3 size: 13 residues. The V end lost 2 bases, the J end lost 2 bases, and 7 bases lay between the germline ends. CDR3 sequence (DNA): TGCGCCAGCAGTCAACGGCAGCCCTACGAGCAGTACTTC. It encodes CASSQRQPYEQYF.

This clonotype occurred a few times. Here the CDR3 DNA reads TGTGCCACCCCGGGACTAGCGGGGGTTAACTCCTACAATGAGCAGTTCTTC. This translates into CATPGLAGVNSYNEQFF. J is TRBJ2-1 and V is TRBV2; 14 nucleotides match TRBD2. CDR3 length equals 17 residues. Germline CDR1 and CDR2: SNHLY and FYNNEI. J gave up 0 bases and V 10 bases, and 8 bases lay outside the gene matches.

This clonotype was counted between two and nine times. CDR3 coding DNA: TGTGCCAGCAGTTTAGAGGCAGAATACCAAGAGACCCAGTACTTC. It translates to CASSLEAEYQETQYF. The chain carries TRBV12-3 or TRBV12-4 and TRBJ2-5; D is uncertain. Deletions cut 1 base from V and 0 bases from J, with 9 bases between. The CDR3 has 15 residues.

This clonotype occurred a few times. This chain joins TRBV10-3 and TRBJ1-1, with a weak D call TRBD1 (6 bases). V gave up 3 bases and J gave up 5 bases, with 10 bases separating them. CDR3 length: 13 residues. The germline V gene encodes CDR1 ENHRY and CDR2 SYGVKD. The CDR3 loop is CAISDGGATEAFF. The DNA of the CDR3 is TGTGCCATCAGTGATGGGGGGGCGACTGAAGCTTTCTTT.

This clonotype was recorded a few times. CDR3: CASSLGTGLEQFF. The CDR3, as DNA: TGTGCCAGCAGCTTGGGGACAGGGCTTGAGCAGTTCTTC. V is TRBV5-5 and J is TRBJ2-1, with 8 bases identical to TRBD1. Unmatched junction bases numbered 2, after V lost 0 bases and J lost 9 bases. The CDR3 runs 13 residues. The germline V gene has CDR1 SGHKS and CDR2 YYEKEE (reference sequence).

This chain uses TRBV9 with TRBJ2-1; TRBD1 matches at 9 bases. The CDR3 is made up of 14 amino acids. Germline V gives CDR1 SGDLS, CDR2 YYNGEE. J gave up 8 bases and V 4 bases, and 7 bases lay outside the gene matches. The CDR3 nucleotides are TGTGCCAGCAGCTCTCACAGGGGGCGGGATGAGCAGTTCTTC. This gives the protein CASSSHRGRDEQFF.

This clonotype appeared once. The gene calls are TRBV9 and TRBJ1-6; 7 bases fit TRBD1. CDR3 length equals 16 residues. V dropped 4 bases and J dropped 8; count of bases not matched to a gene: 12. Per germline, CDR1 SGDLS and CDR2 YYNGEE. The CDR3 nucleotides read TGTGCCAGCAGCCTCCTTGGGGAAGGGGGCGATTCACCCCTCCACTTT. Protein sequence: CASSLLGEGGDSPLHF.